This T cell receptor (beta chain) was sequenced in a study of blood T cells in healthy people across ages. Whole-study results and caveats: Investigators treated diversity estimates from one million T cells as underestimates.

A second PCR, run for about 7 to 11 cycles, used a sample-barcoded 5' primer plus a J-beta primer mix. Using its own MiXCR run on the 5' RACE reads, TCRdb lists one record per CDR3 protein. The profile shows some 560,000 distinct CDR3 sequences, roughly a quarter of them singletons. A remark on this clonotype: What it recognizes is unknown.

CDR1 and CDR2 (germline): SGHAT, FQNNGV. V lost 4 bases to trimming and J lost 3 bases; unmatched junction nucleotides: 8. The CDR3 loop spans 16 amino acids. These data were also filed under a second study, of T cells of mothers and their children. That paper notes: Over 9.5 million reads per mother and roughly 3 million per child were obtained.

The sequence came from a boy between 2 and 10 years old in good health. Source material: blood. The chain combines TRBV11-2 with TRBJ1-4; TRBD1 matches at 7 bases. DNA for the CDR3: TGTGCCAGCAGCTCTATCGTAGGACAGGCTAATGAAAAACTGTTTTTT. Its protein product is CASSSIVGQANEKLFF.